This T cell receptor beta chain was retrieved from a study of Ad26.COV2.S vaccination and SARS-CoV-2 variants. Whole-study findings and limits: Participants in the vaccine arm had higher spike-specific TCR breadth; placebo recipients had lower. Using TCR breadth and depth analyses may have led to underestimated total T cell responses. Recipients of either vaccine or placebo displayed similar breadth of non-spike TCRs. Reportedly, after vaccination the spike-specific CD8+ and CD4+ T cell responses displayed substantial breadth.

This CDR3 is 14 amino acids long. The ends were cut back, 4 bases at V and 5 bases at J, with 15 bases in the middle. In germline, CDR1 is SGDLS, CDR2 YYNGEE. The treatment here: approximately 18 received Ad26.COV2.S at low or high dose, single or two shots; several received placebo; per-sample allocation not given. Following the first vaccine or placebo injection, samples were taken on day 63. The method was immunoSEQ multiplex PCR; TCRdb's version includes in-frame clones alone and lacks a portion of them. The sample has 200,000 to 300,000 clones; roughly 89% are singletons. With regard to this clone: Its antigen is currently unknown.

This specimen was peripheral blood, taken in a trial of Ad26.COV2.S vaccine versus placebo. This sequence was found in a person aged 18 to 65 who received the Ad26.COV2.S COVID-19 vaccine or a placebo. The chain has TRBV9 and TRBJ1-2; the D is unclear. The CDR3 bases are TGTGCCAGCAGCCAAACAAGCGGAGGGTATGGCTACACCTTC. Its protein product is CASSQTSGGYGYTF. Full variable domain (missing parts from reference TRBV9 and TRBJ1-2): DSGVTQTPKHLITATGQRVTLRCSPRSGDLSVYWYQQSLDQGLQFLIQYYNGEERAKGNILERFSAQQFPDLHSELNLSSLELGDSALYFCASSQTSGGYGYTFGSGTRLTVV.